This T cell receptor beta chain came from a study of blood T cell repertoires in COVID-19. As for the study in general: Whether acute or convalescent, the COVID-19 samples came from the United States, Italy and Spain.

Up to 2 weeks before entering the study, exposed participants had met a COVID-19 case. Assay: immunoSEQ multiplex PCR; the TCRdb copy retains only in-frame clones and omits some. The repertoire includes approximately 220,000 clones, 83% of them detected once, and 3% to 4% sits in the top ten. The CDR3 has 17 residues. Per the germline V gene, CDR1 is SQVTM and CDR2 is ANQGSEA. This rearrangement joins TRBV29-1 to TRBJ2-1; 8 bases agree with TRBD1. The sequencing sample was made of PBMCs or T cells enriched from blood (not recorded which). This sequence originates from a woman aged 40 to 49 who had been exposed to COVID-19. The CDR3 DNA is TGCAGTGCCGAAACAACAGGGGGTAATACTCCCTACAATGAGCAGTTCTTC. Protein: CSAETTGGNTPYNEQFF.